This TCR beta chain was retrieved from a study of OX40 agonist ivuxolimab in advanced cancers. The overall study: An agonistic anti-OX40 (CD134) antibody, ivuxolimab, was used to treat the patients. Patients achieving partial responses numbered three: one hepatocellular carcinoma case and two cutaneous melanoma cases.

The method was immunoSEQ multiplex PCR; TCRdb's version includes in-frame clones alone and lacks a portion of them. This sample carries about 29,000 clones, approximately 91% of them seen once, and the ten largest clones take less than 9.5%. This CDR3 contains 18 residues. Trimming removed 1 base from V and 0 bases from J, with 20 bases in between. Germline V gene sequence: CDR1 SGDLS, CDR2 YYNGEE. Source: CD4+ or CD8+ T cells sorted from blood, taken in a trial of the OX40 agonist ivuxolimab. The chain is built from TRBV9 and TRBJ2-7, with D unresolved. This clonotype was sampled from an adult with an advanced solid tumor such as melanoma, head and neck, liver or kidney cancer. The CDR3 spells CASSVSSNQDNFSYEQYF. Written as DNA, the CDR3 is TGTGCCAGCAGCGTATCTTCGAATCAAGACAATTTCTCCTACGAGCAGTACTTC.